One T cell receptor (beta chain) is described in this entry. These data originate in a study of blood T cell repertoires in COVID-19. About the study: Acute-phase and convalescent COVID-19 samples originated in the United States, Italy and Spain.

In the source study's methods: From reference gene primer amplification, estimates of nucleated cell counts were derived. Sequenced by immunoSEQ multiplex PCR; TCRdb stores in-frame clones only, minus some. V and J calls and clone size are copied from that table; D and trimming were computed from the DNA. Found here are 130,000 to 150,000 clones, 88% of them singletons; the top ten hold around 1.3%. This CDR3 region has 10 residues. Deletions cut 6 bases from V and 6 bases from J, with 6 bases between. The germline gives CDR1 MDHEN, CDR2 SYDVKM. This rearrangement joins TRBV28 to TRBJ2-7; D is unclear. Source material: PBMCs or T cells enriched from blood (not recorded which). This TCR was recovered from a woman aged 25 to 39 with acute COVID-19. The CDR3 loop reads CASSSSEQYF. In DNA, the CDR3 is TGTGCCAGCAGCTCCAGCGAGCAGTACTTC.